This record concerns one T cell receptor (beta chain) sequence. Its specificity is not known. CDR1 is SGHRS, CDR2 YFSETQ, per germline. The V and J ends lost 2 bases and 5 bases respectively, with 13 bases between them. The CDR3 is 15 residues long. This record comes from a study of shared clonotypes between healthy human individuals. Replicate PCRs were loaded with around 0.3 ug DNA from unsorted PBMC, 30,000 or so T cell genomes. Produced via immunoSEQ multiplex PCR; TCRdb's table is partial and in-frame only. This sample has about 480,000 clones, with approximately 85% found just once. Study outcomes and limitations: The small donor group covered limited genetic and exposure diversity. An expected dependence of interdonor clonotype sharing on sequencing depth was noted.

V and J are TRBV5-1 and TRBJ2-2; D gene ambiguous. The clonotype originates from a woman aged 40 to 50 in good health. Some clones in this sample may be carry-over from other donors' samples. The sequencing input was PBMCs. In DNA, the CDR3 is TGCGCCAGCAGCTTAGGAAGTCTGGTTACCGGGGAGCTGTTTTTT. Translating gives CASSLGSLVTGELFF.